Sequencing of this T cell receptor (beta chain) was carried out in a study of cytomegalovirus exposure and HLA in healthy donors. TCRdb's table, derived via immunoSEQ multiplex PCR, lists solely in-frame clones and lacks some. The data hold around 150,000 clones, with more than 80% observed a single time. V shed 8 bases and J shed 4 bases, with 20 bases lying between them. The CDR3 has 15 amino acids. Germline CDR1 and CDR2: MDHEN and SYDVKM. Separate from the approximately 700-subject first cohort was the approximately 120-subject validation cohort, to which the donors belonged. V is TRBV28 and J is TRBJ1-2; D possibly corresponds to TRBD1 (6 bases). The sequencing input was PBMCs. The receptor comes from a woman aged 18-29 years in good health and CMV-seropositive. The CDR3 nucleotides are TGTGCCAGCCAGGGTCAGGGGCTACGGCTCTATGGCTACACCTTC. This translates into CASQGQGLRLYGYTF.